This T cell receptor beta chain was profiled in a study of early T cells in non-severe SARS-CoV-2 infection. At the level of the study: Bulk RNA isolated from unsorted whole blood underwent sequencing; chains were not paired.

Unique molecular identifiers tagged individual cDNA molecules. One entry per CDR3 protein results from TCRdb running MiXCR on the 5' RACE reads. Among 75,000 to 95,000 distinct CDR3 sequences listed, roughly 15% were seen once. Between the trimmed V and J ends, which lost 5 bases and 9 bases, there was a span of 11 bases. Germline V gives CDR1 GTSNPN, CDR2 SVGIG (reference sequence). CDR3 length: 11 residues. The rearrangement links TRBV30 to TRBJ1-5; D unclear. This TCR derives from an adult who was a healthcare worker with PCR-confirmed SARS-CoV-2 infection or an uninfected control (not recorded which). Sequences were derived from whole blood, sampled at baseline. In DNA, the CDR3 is TGTGCCTGGGGTCAAGGGCGGCCCCAGCATTTT. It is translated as CAWGQGRPQHF.